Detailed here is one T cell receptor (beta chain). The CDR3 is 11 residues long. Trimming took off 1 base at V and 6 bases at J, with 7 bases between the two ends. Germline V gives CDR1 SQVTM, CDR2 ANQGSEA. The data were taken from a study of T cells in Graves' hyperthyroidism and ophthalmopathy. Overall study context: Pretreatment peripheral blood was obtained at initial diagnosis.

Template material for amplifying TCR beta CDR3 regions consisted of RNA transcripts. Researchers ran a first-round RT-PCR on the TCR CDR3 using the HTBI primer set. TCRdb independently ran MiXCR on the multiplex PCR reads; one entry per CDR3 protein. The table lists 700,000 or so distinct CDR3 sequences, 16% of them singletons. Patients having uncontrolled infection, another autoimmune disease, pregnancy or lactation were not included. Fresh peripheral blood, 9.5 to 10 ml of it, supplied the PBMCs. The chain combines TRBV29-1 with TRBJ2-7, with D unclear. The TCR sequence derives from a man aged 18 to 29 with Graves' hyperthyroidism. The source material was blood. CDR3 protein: CSVEGNGEQYF. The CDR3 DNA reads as TGCAGCGTTGAAGGAAATGGCGAGCAGTACTTC.